Listed here is a single T cell receptor beta chain. The specificity of this receptor is unknown. No base quality values were provided; no much bigger clone lies one nucleotide off. These data belong to a study of T-cell memory formation after mild COVID-19 (dated by TCRdb to the early 2020s). For context, the study as a whole: TCR sequence clusters from the two donors were found to be largely donor specific. T-cell clones expanding and contracting after mild COVID-19 in a couple of donors were tracked by longitudinal TCRalpha and TCRbeta repertoire sequencing. The cohort was made up of two young adult volunteers, one female and one male, who were previously healthy. Study-level results and caveats: Only two mild cases were covered by the study, and larger cohorts that include severe cases with pre-infection samples were considered necessary. Contracting CD4+ clones turned up mainly in the CM and EM memory subsets, whereas EMRA was where CD8+ clones were enriched. The second-wave clones that peaked on day 37 were not confirmed to be SARS-CoV-2 specific. Some responding clones were detected in pre-infection memory, suggesting pre-existing cross-reactive memory T cells joined the SARS-CoV-2 response. Balanced CD4/CD8 phenotypes were observed for clones contracting from day 15 to 85, whereas a bias towards CD4+ was observed for a second wave of clones expanding from day 15 to 37.

PBMCs were isolated by Ficoll-Paque density gradient centrifugation. Sequencing instrument: Illumina NovaSeq 6000. Using 5'RACE with constant-segment primers, TCRalpha and TCRbeta cDNA libraries were constructed, with sample barcodes and unique molecular identifiers added in the process. Trizol reagent was used to extract RNA from every sample. The libraries were amplified in two PCR steps, and the second step added a second sample barcode and Illumina TruSeq adapters. Libraries were sequenced on an Illumina NovaSeq with 2 x 150 bp paired-end reads. Per the source publication's procedure: The reads were demultiplexed and collapsed into UMI-guided consensus sequences using migec v1.2.7. Using mixcr v2.1.11, UMI consensuses were aligned to TRA and TRB V and J templates and then assembled into clonotypes. Clonotypes were classified as expanded or contracted when called significant by both edgeR and NoisET, with noise models trained on biological replicates. For edgeR calls, the cutoffs were a false discovery rate-adjusted p below 0.01 and a log2 fold-change threshold of 1. As an exploratory analysis of dynamics, PCA with hierarchical clustering was applied to max-normalized trajectories of the 1000 most abundant clonotypes. Each responding clone was given a CD4 or CD8 phenotype based on the CD4+ and CD8+ repertoires, which had been sequenced separately. TCRdb trimmed the raw reads at Q25, called clones with MiXCR and kept productive beta chains. Entries are consolidated by CDR3 protein sequence, retaining the most common genes and DNA. TCRdb, not the original authors, processed these V and J calls. The sample data list approximately 240,000 distinct CDR3 sequences, and approximately 16% of these were observed just once. Around 3.8% of the sample is held by the ten biggest clonotypes.

CDR1 SQVTM and CDR2 ANQGSEA were looked up in the germline V gene. A distance of 17 bases separates the germline ends of V and J, which lose 5 bases and 2 bases respectively. From the cysteine up to the phenylalanine, the CDR3 has a length of 15 residues. Only the CDR3 DNA stays, 45 bases, in frame from base 1. This clonotype was obtained from a man younger than 35 who had mild COVID-19 (a few samples of this study predate the infection). The sample titles of this study are shuffled in the database, so cell type and time point are left out; the donor was told from shared clones. Material: PBMCs or a T cell subset sorted from them (not recorded which). The rearranged chain carries TRBV29-1 and TRBJ2-3; the D gene is perhaps TRBD1, from 6 matching bases. The CDR3 region reads CSVYSPGHSTDTQYF. The nucleotide sequence reads as follows: TGCAGCGTTTATTCTCCGGGACACTCCACAGATACGCAGTATTTT.